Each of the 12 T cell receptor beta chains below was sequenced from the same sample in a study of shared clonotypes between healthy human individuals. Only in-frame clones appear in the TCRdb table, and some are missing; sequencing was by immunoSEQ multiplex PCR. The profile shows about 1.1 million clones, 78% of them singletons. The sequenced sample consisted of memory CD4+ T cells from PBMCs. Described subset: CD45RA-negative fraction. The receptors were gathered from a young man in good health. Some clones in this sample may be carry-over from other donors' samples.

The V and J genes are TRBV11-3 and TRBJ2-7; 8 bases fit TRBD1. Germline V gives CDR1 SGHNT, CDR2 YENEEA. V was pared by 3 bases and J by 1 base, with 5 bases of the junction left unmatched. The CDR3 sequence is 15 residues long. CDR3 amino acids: CASSFGTGDSYEQYF. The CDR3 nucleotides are TGTGCCAGCAGCTTTGGGACAGGCGATTCCTACGAGCAGTACTTC.

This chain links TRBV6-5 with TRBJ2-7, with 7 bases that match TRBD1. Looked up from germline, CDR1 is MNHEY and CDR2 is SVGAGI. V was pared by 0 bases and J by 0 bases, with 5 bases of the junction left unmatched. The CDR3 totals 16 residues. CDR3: CASSYSGQTSSYEQYF. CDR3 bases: TGTGCCAGCAGTTACTCGGGACAGACAAGCTCCTACGAGCAGTACTTC.

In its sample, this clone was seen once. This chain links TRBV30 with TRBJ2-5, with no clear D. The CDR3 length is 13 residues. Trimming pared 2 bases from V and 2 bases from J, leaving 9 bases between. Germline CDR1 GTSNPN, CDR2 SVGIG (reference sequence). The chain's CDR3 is CAWSLASQETQYF. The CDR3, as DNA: TGTGCCTGGAGTCTGGCTAGTCAAGAGACCCAGTACTTC.

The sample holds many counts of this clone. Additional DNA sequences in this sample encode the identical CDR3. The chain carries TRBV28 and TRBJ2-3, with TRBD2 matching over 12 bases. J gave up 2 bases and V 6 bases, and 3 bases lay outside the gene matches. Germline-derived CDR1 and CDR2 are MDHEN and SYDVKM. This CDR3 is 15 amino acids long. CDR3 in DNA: TGTGCCAGCAGGCTAGCGGGAGGGCCCACAGATACGCAGTATTTT. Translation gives CASRLAGGPTDTQYF.

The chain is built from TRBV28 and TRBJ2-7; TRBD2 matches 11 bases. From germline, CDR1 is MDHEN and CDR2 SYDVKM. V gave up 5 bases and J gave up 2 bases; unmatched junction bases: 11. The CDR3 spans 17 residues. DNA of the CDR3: TGTGCCAGCAGTACCAAACCGTATAGCGGGAGGGCCTACGAGCAGTACTTC. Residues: CASSTKPYSGRAYEQYF.

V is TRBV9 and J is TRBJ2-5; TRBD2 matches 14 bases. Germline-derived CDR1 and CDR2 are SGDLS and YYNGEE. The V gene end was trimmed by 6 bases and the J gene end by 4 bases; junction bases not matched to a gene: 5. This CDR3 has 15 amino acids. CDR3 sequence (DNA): TGTGCCAGCACCCCGACTAGCGGGAGGGGAGAGACCCAGTACTTC. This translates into CASTPTSGRGETQYF.

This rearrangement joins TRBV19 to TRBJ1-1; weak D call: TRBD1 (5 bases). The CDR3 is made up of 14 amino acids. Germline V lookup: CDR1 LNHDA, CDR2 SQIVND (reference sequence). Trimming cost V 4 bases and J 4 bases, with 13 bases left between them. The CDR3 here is CASSNLGVGTEAFF. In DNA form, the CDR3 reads TGTGCCAGTAGTAATCTGGGGGTGGGCACTGAAGCTTTCTTT.

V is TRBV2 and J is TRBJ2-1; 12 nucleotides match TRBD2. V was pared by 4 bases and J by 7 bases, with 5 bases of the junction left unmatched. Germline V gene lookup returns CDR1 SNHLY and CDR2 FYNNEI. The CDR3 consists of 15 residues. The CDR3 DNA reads TGTGCCAGCAGTGGGACTAGCGGGATCGGGAATGAGCAGTTCTTC. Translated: CASSGTSGIGNEQFF.

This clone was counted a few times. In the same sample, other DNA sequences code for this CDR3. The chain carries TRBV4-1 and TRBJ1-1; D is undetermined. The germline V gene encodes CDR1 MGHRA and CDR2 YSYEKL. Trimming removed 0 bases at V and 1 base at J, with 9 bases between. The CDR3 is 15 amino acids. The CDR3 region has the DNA TGCGCCAGCAGCCAAGATCGGCCAGCGAACACTGAAGCTTTCTTT. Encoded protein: CASSQDRPANTEAFF.

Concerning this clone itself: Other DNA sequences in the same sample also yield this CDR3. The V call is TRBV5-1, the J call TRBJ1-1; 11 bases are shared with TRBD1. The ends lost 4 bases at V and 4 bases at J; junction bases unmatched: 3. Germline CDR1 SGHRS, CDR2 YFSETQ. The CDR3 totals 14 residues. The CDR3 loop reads CASSPGTGGTEAFF. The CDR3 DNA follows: TGCGCCAGCAGCCCCGGGACAGGGGGCACTGAAGCTTTCTTT. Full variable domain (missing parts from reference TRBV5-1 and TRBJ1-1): KAGVTQTPRYLIKTRGQQVTLSCSPISGHRSVSWYQQTPGQGLQFLFEYFSETQRNKGNFPGRFSGRQFSNSRSEMNVSTLELGDSALYLCASSPGTGGTEAFFGQGTRLTVV.

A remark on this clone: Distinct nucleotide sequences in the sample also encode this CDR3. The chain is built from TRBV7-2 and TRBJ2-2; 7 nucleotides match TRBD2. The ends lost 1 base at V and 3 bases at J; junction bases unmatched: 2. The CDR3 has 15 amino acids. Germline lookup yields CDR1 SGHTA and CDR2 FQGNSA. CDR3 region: CASSLVAGDTGELFF. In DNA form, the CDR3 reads TGTGCCAGCAGCTTAGTCGCGGGAGACACCGGGGAGCTGTTTTTT. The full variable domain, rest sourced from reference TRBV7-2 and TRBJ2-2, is GAGVSQSPSNKVTEKGKDVELRCDPISGHTALYWYRQSLGQGLEFLIYFQGNSAPDKSGLPSDRFSAERTGGSVSTLTIQRTQQEDSAVYLCASSLVAGDTGELFFGEGSRLTVL.

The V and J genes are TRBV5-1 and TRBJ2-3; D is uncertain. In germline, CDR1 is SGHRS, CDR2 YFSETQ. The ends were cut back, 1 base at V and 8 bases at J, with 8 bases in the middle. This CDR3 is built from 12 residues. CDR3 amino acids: CASSLMLGTQYF. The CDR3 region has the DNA TGCGCCAGCAGCTTGATGTTGGGTACGCAGTATTTT.